Presented here are 32 T cell receptor beta chains from one specimen sequenced in a study of regulatory T cells in long-lasting Graves disease. In TCRdb, the reads were re-called with MiXCR into one record per CDR3 protein. The repertoire holds some 1,200 distinct CDR3 sequences, with roughly half as singletons. Extracted RNA from PBMCs served as the source of the TCR library. The specimen was peripheral blood mononuclear cells (PBMCs), collected with antithyroid drug treatment, in newly diagnosed or persistent Graves disease (not recorded which). These receptors were taken from a female donor with Graves disease.

This clonotype appeared a few times. This chain uses TRBV30 with TRBJ1-5; 10 bases match TRBD1. This CDR3 has 14 amino acids. V was clipped by 1 base and J by 5 bases; unmatched bases: 2. Looked up from germline, CDR1 is GTSNPN and CDR2 is SVGIG (reference sequence). The CDR3 coding sequence is TGTGCCTGGAGTGCCGGGACAGGGGATCAGCCCCAGCATTTT. Its translation is CAWSAGTGDQPQHF.

The chain has TRBV7-2 and TRBJ2-7; D perhaps matches TRBD2 (6 bases). Germline V lookup: CDR1 SGHTA, CDR2 FQGNSA. The V gene lost 1 base and the J gene lost 5 bases, with 12 bases spanning the gap. The CDR3 is made up of 14 amino acids. The CDR3 loop is CASSLGVREDEQYF. The DNA for the CDR3 is TGTGCCAGCAGCTTAGGGGTCAGGGAGGACGAGCAGTACTTC.

This chain links TRBV2 with TRBJ2-1, with 7 nucleotides matching TRBD1. The trim removed 5 bases at V and 5 bases at J, leaving 6 bases unmatched. Germline assignment: CDR1 SNHLY and CDR2 FYNNEI. This CDR3 region has 14 residues. The DNA for the CDR3 is TGTGCCAGCAGTCGGTATGGACAGGACAATGAGCAGTTCTTC. Protein: CASSRYGQDNEQFF.

V usage is TRBV11-1 and J usage is TRBJ2-7, with D perhaps assigned TRBD1 or TRBD2 (7 bases each). The germline gives CDR1 SGHAT, CDR2 FQDESV (reference sequence). The CDR3 has 14 amino acids. V shed 6 bases and J shed 2 bases, with 14 bases lying between them. CDR3 DNA: TGTGCCAGCAGTTGGGGAGGGACAGCCTACGAGCAGTACTTC. This translates into CASSWGGTAYEQYF.

The chain uses TRBV20-1 and TRBJ2-6; 7 bases match TRBD2. Looked up from germline, CDR1 is DFQATT and CDR2 is SNEGSKA (reference sequence). Trimming took 2 bases from V and 0 from J; bases not matched to a gene: 7. The CDR3 runs 17 residues. CDR3 coding DNA: TGCAGTGCTAGATGGGGGGGGGAATTCTCTGGGGCCAACGTCCTGACTTTC. Translation: CSARWGGEFSGANVLTF.

This rearrangement joins TRBV5-1 to TRBJ2-1; 7 nucleotides line up with TRBD2. V gave up 4 bases and J gave up 3 bases; unmatched junction bases: 10. The CDR3 is made up of 16 amino acids. CDR1 and CDR2 (germline): SGHRS, YFSETQ. The CDR3 here is CASSQRPSGDYNEQFF. The CDR3 nucleotides are TGCGCCAGCAGCCAAAGACCTAGCGGAGACTACAATGAGCAGTTCTTC.

This clonotype was seen a handful of times. The rearrangement uses TRBV9 and TRBJ2-3; D unresolved. Per germline, CDR1 SGDLS and CDR2 YYNGEE. V gave up 0 bases and J gave up 2 bases, with 4 bases separating them. This CDR3 comprises 13 residues. CDR3 amino acids: CASSVDITDTQYF. The CDR3 DNA follows: TGTGCCAGCAGCGTAGATATCACAGATACGCAGTATTTT. The whole variable domain, remainder taken from reference TRBV9 and TRBJ2-3, is DSGVTQTPKHLITATGQRVTLRCSPRSGDLSVYWYQQSLDQGLQFLIQYYNGEERAKGNILERFSAQQFPDLHSELNLSSLELGDSALYFCASSVDITDTQYFGPGTRLTVL.

This clonotype was observed a handful of times. V and J are TRBV4-2 and TRBJ1-1, with D possibly being TRBD1 (5 bases). CDR1 is LGHNA and CDR2 is YNFKEQ in the germline V gene. This CDR3 has 16 amino acids. The V and J ends lost 0 bases and 0 bases respectively, with 11 bases between them. This CDR3 is CASSQDRRGMNTEAFF. The CDR3 DNA is TGTGCCAGCAGCCAAGACCGAAGGGGCATGAACACTGAAGCTTTCTTT.

The chain links TRBV12-5 to TRBJ2-3, with D maybe TRBD2 (6 bases). The CDR3 extends over 15 amino acids. Between the trimmed V and J ends, which lost 5 bases and 5 bases, there was a span of 17 bases. CDR1 is LGHNT, CDR2 FRNRAP, per germline. The CDR3 sequence is CASGPSSGLLDTQYF. In DNA, the CDR3 is TGTGCTAGTGGTCCTTCCTCCGGACTACTAGATACGCAGTATTTT.

This clonotype was seen more than once but under ten times. The J gene is TRBJ1-6, the V gene TRBV6-5; possibly TRBD1 for D (6 bases). Germline lookup yields CDR1 MNHEY and CDR2 SVGAGI. The germline V and J ends were trimmed by 2 bases and 15 bases, with 20 bases remaining between them. The CDR3 is 15 residues long. The CDR3 reads CASSYDVQGYVGLHF. Written as DNA, the CDR3 is TGTGCCAGCAGTTACGATGTACAGGGATACGTTGGCCTCCACTTT.

The chain carries TRBV6-1 and TRBJ2-7, with 13 positions matching TRBD2. The CDR3 runs 16 residues. Germline V CDR1 and CDR2: MNHNS, SASEGT. V shed 6 bases, J shed 7 bases, and the junction held 12 bases outside the gene matches. CDR3 residues: CASRSGTSGNLGEQYF. Here the CDR3 DNA reads TGTGCCAGCAGATCCGGGACTAGCGGGAACCTGGGAGAGCAGTACTTC.

The rearrangement links TRBV7-9 to TRBJ2-7; 7 nucleotides line up with TRBD1. This CDR3 contains 14 residues. The germline V gene encodes CDR1 SEHNR and CDR2 FQNEAQ (reference sequence). V was clipped by 3 bases and J by 4 bases; unmatched bases: 6. CDR3 amino acids: CASSFDGTAYEQYF. Written as DNA, the CDR3 is TGTGCCAGCAGCTTCGACGGGACAGCTTACGAGCAGTACTTC.

This clonotype appeared a few times. V usage is TRBV4-2 and J usage is TRBJ2-7; D may be TRBD2 (5 bases). This CDR3 has 13 residues. The germline CDR1 and CDR2 sequences are LGHNA and YNFKEQ. Trimming pared 6 bases from V and 0 bases from J, leaving 9 bases between. In DNA, the CDR3 is TGTGCCAGCAGTCACGGGGACTCCTACGAGCAGTACTTC. Its translation is CASSHGDSYEQYF.

The sample holds a few counts of this clonotype. CDR3 amino acids: CASSQDVRDTYEQYF. CDR3 nucleotides: TGTGCCAGCAGCCAAGATGTAAGGGACACATACGAGCAGTACTTC. The chain is built from TRBV14 and TRBJ2-7, with a weak D call TRBD1 (6 bases). The V end lost 0 bases, the J end lost 4 bases, and 13 bases lay between the germline ends. The length of the CDR3 is 15 residues. Germline CDR1 SGHDN, CDR2 FVKESK.

This clonotype was seen more than once but under ten times. The rearrangement links TRBV11-2 to TRBJ2-7; a possible D gene is TRBD2 (5 bases). This CDR3 contains 14 residues. CDR1 and CDR2 from the germline V gene are SGHAT and FQNNGV. The V gene lost 1 base and the J gene lost 2 bases, with 9 bases spanning the gap. CDR3 region: CASSLAPGTYEQYF. The CDR3, as DNA: TGTGCCAGCAGCTTAGCTCCCGGGACCTACGAGCAGTACTTC.

This clonotype occurred a few times. This chain joins TRBV5-6 and TRBJ2-7, with 9 bases fitting TRBD1. Germline CDR1 reads SGHDT; CDR2 reads YYEEEE. Germline trimming cut 3 bases from V and 4 bases from J; bases unmatched to any gene: 17. The CDR3 runs to 18 residues. The CDR3 DNA reads TGTGCCAGCAGCTCCCAAAGCGGGACAGGGAGAGTATCTTACGAGCAGTACTTC. Translating gives CASSSQSGTGRVSYEQYF.

The CDR3 nucleotides read TGTGCCAGCAGTTTAAGTCTGGGGGCCGGTGGCTACACCTTC. It encodes CASSLSLGAGGYTF. The chain is built from TRBV27 and TRBJ1-2; maybe TRBD1 (6 bases). Germline lookup yields CDR1 MNHEY and CDR2 SMNVEV (reference sequence). V lost 2 bases and J 7 bases, leaving 14 bases between the germline ends. This CDR3 is 14 amino acids long.

The chain combines TRBV24-1 with TRBJ1-3; D is unclear. Looked up from germline, CDR1 is KGHDR and CDR2 is SFDVKD. CDR3 size: 16 residues. The ends were cut back, 3 bases at V and 0 bases at J, with 11 bases in the middle. The CDR3 DNA is TGTGCCACCAGTGATCCGGCGGAACACTCTGGAAACACCATATATTTT. Protein sequence: CATSDPAEHSGNTIYF.

This chain uses TRBV12-3 or TRBV12-4 with TRBJ1-6; D remains ambiguous. This CDR3 comprises 13 residues. Trimming left V 6 bases short and J 1 base short, with 4 bases between. The CDR3 DNA follows: TGTGCCAGCAGGAGTTCCTATAATTCACCCCTCCACTTT. Translated, it gives CASRSSYNSPLHF.

The gene calls are TRBV9 and TRBJ2-1; 8 bases fit TRBD1. The germline V gene encodes CDR1 SGDLS and CDR2 YYNGEE. V shed 6 bases and J 4 bases; nucleotides not matched to a gene: 9. The CDR3 loop spans 15 amino acids. CDR3 sequence reads: CASTQGAINYNEQFF. As DNA, the CDR3 is TGTGCCAGCACCCAGGGGGCTATAAATTACAATGAGCAGTTCTTC.

This clonotype has only a few counts. The J gene is TRBJ2-7, the V gene TRBV12-3 or TRBV12-4, with a weak D call TRBD2 (6 bases). The V end was cut by 0 bases, the J end by 3 bases, with 18 bases between. The CDR3 has 17 residues. In DNA, the CDR3 is TGTGCCAGCAGTTTAGCGGGTTCGGGGAGGTATTTCTACGAGCAGTACTTC. This sequence encodes CASSLAGSGRYFYEQYF.

The chain employs TRBV5-1 and TRBJ2-1; possible D gene TRBD2, 8 bases. Trimming took 3 bases from V and 10 from J, leaving 17 bases between them. The germline CDR1 and CDR2 sequences are SGHRS and YFSETQ. The CDR3 is made up of 14 amino acids. CDR3 DNA sequence: TGCGCCAGCAGCTCAACGGGAGGGGGCGACGAGCAGTTCTTC. The encoded protein is CASSSTGGGDEQFF.

By its share, this clonotype is large. The V call is TRBV6-4, the J call TRBJ1-5, with D uncertain. The ends were cut back, 4 bases at V and 1 base at J, with 8 bases in the middle. The length of the CDR3 is 14 residues. Germline CDR1 reads MRHNA; CDR2 reads SNTAGT. CDR3 sequence: CASSGARSNQPQHF. The CDR3 region has the DNA TGTGCCAGCAGTGGGGCGCGAAGCAATCAGCCCCAGCATTTT.

The chain links TRBV6-1 to TRBJ2-5; a weak D match, TRBD2 (5 bases). Germline V gene sequence: CDR1 MNHNS, CDR2 SASEGT. The CDR3 consists of 12 residues. Deletions cut 7 bases from V and 5 bases from J, with 11 bases between. CDR3 in amino acids: CASKDRRETQYF. CDR3 in DNA: TGTGCCAGCAAAGATAGGAGGGAGACCCAGTACTTC.

The rearrangement joins TRBV11-2 to TRBJ2-5; the D call may be TRBD1 or TRBD2 (5 bases each). Trimming took 6 bases from V and 1 from J, leaving 12 bases between them. The CDR3 runs to 14 residues. The germline V gene encodes CDR1 SGHAT and CDR2 FQNNGV. The CDR3 bases are TGTGCCAGCAGTTGGGGGAGCGTCCAAGAGACCCAGTACTTC. Residues: CASSWGSVQETQYF.

The genes are TRBV12-3 or TRBV12-4 and TRBJ2-1; TRBD2 aligns across 8 bases. With 2 bases clipped from V and 9 bases from J, the junction kept 9 bases outside the gene matches. CDR3 length: 15 amino acids. The CDR3 DNA follows: TGTGCCAGCAGTTTAAGCGGGAGCGCGTTTGGTGAGCAGTTCTTC. It specifies CASSLSGSAFGEQFF.

The table lists this clonotype with a few counts. The chain is built from TRBV12-3 or TRBV12-4 and TRBJ2-5; 11 bases fit TRBD1. This CDR3 comprises 15 residues. Germline trimming cut 5 bases from V and 0 bases from J; bases unmatched to any gene: 2. CDR3: CASSPGQGDQETQYF. The CDR3 DNA reads as TGTGCCAGCAGTCCGGGACAGGGGGACCAAGAGACCCAGTACTTC.

The V and J genes are TRBV6-1 and TRBJ2-7; the D is unclear. The CDR3 covers 14 residues. In germline, CDR1 is MNHNS, CDR2 SASEGT. V lost 1 base and J 2 bases, leaving 9 bases between the germline ends. The chain's CDR3 is CASSEVPGAYEQYF. CDR3 DNA: TGTGCCAGCAGTGAAGTTCCAGGAGCCTACGAGCAGTACTTC.

A few counts support this clonotype. The chain links TRBV4-1 to TRBJ2-3; D is uncertain. Trimming took 0 bases from V and 0 from J, leaving 10 bases between them. The germline V gene encodes CDR1 MGHRA and CDR2 YSYEKL. The CDR3 totals 16 residues. CDR3 sequence reads: CASSQEPPPSTDTQYF. The DNA for the CDR3 is TGCGCCAGCAGCCAAGAACCACCCCCTAGCACAGATACGCAGTATTTT.

The V gene is TRBV18, the J gene TRBJ2-1, with TRBD2 matching 7 bases. The CDR3 loop spans 16 amino acids. V gave up 0 bases and J gave up 5 bases; unmatched junction bases: 7. The germline CDR1 and CDR2 sequences are KGHSH and LQKENI. The CDR3 DNA is TGTGCCAGCTCACCACCGTGGGCTAGCGGTCACAATGAGCAGTTCTTC. Translated: CASSPPWASGHNEQFF.

The V call is TRBV28, the J call TRBJ2-5, with TRBD1 matching over 8 bases. The CDR3 spans 12 residues. The trim removed 10 bases at V and 5 bases at J, leaving 6 bases unmatched. CDR1 and CDR2 (germline): MDHEN, SYDVKM. CDR3 sequence reads: CATAGGDETQYF. CDR3 sequence (DNA): TGTGCCACTGCAGGGGGCGATGAGACCCAGTACTTC.

The chain uses TRBV28 and TRBJ1-2; no firm D call. Per the germline V gene, CDR1 is MDHEN and CDR2 is SYDVKM. This CDR3 comprises 10 residues. Trimming left V 3 bases short and J 6 bases short, with 2 bases between. CDR3 loop: CASSFNGYTF. The CDR3 DNA sequence: TGTGCCAGCAGTTTTAATGGCTACACCTTC.